This is a list of T cell receptor beta chains from one sample in a study of control samples from healthy donors and cancer patients. Clones were read by immunoSEQ multiplex PCR, and TCRdb kept only the in-frame ones, dropping some. This table holds approximately 100,000 clones, roughly 90% found once. The sample was blood. These TCRs come from a woman aged 50 to 65 in good health. CDR3s include the opening cysteine and the closing phenylalanine or tryptophan.

j_call: TRBJ2-1
v_call: TRBV5-1
cdr3_aa: CASSSRTSSSYNEQFF

j_call: TRBJ1-2
v_call: TRBV27
cdr3_aa: CASSLSWGVGGYTF

j_call: TRBJ1-1
v_call: TRBV7-8
cdr3_aa: CASRIGQLNTEAFF

j_call: TRBJ2-7
v_call: TRBV25-1
cdr3_aa: CASSDPRTRIPYEQYF

j_call: TRBJ2-3
v_call: TRBV20-1
cdr3_aa: CSASEREVTRAQYF

j_call: TRBJ2-1
v_call: TRBV11-2
cdr3_aa: CASSLVRLAGGDPYNEQFF

j_call: TRBJ2-1
v_call: TRBV14
cdr3_aa: CASSHRGANEQFF

j_call: TRBJ2-1
v_call: TRBV2
cdr3_aa: CASRRTSGSYNEQFF

j_call: TRBJ2-1
v_call: TRBV7-7
cdr3_aa: CASSLVGGARNEQFF

j_call: TRBJ2-1
v_call: TRBV9
cdr3_aa: CASSSHGTASNEQFF

j_call: TRBJ2-1
v_call: TRBV7-3
cdr3_aa: CASSFFEGSYNEQFF

j_call: TRBJ1-1
v_call: TRBV11-2
cdr3_aa: CASSLRPQVITEAFF

j_call: TRBJ2-7
v_call: TRBV18
cdr3_aa: CASSGARQFFGEQYF

j_call: TRBJ2-1
v_call: TRBV24-1
cdr3_aa: CATSDEGSRGLGEQFF

j_call: TRBJ1-2
v_call: TRBV5-4
cdr3_aa: CASSPTRRDGYTF

j_call: TRBJ2-3
v_call: TRBV3-1/TRBV3-2
cdr3_aa: CASSHGLWSGDRTDTQYF

j_call: TRBJ1-2
v_call: TRBV30
cdr3_aa: CAWSSWTGGKSNYGYTF

j_call: TRBJ2-1
v_call: TRBV19
cdr3_aa: CASSRTGSYNEQFF

j_call: TRBJ1-1
v_call: TRBV5-1
cdr3_aa: CASSLTVLNTEAFF

j_call: TRBJ1-1
v_call: TRBV13
cdr3_aa: CASSSVGGARTEAFF

j_call: TRBJ1-5
v_call: TRBV19
cdr3_aa: CASSIGWVAQHF

j_call: TRBJ1-3
v_call: TRBV10-3
cdr3_aa: CAISDRAGNTIYF

j_call: TRBJ1-4
v_call: TRBV7-9
cdr3_aa: CASSQTGGGEKEKLFF

j_call: TRBJ2-1
v_call: TRBV6-6
cdr3_aa: CASSYSEAGENEQFF

j_call: TRBJ1-2
v_call: TRBV2
cdr3_aa: CASRVANYGYTF

j_call: TRBJ2-7
v_call: TRBV7-3
cdr3_aa: CASSLRDRLSGDRQYF

j_call: TRBJ2-2
v_call: TRBV7-9
cdr3_aa: CASSVGGSGELFF

j_call: TRBJ2-2
v_call: TRBV30
cdr3_aa: CAWSPSGGLLTGELFF

j_call: TRBJ1-2
v_call: TRBV10-3
cdr3_aa: CAISDQAPNYGYTF

j_call: TRBJ1-1
v_call: TRBV3-1/TRBV3-2
cdr3_aa: CASSQDILQGSEAFF

j_call: TRBJ2-1
v_call: TRBV9
cdr3_aa: CASSLSGSSYNEQFF

j_call: TRBJ1-2
v_call: TRBV6-1
cdr3_aa: CASSERSGIYGYTF

j_call: TRBJ2-6
v_call: TRBV15
cdr3_aa: CATSSPWGLAGSSGANVLTF

j_call: TRBJ2-5
v_call: TRBV7-2
cdr3_aa: CASSLTSGRETQYF

j_call: TRBJ1-2
v_call: TRBV14
cdr3_aa: CASSQEGPLYGYTF

j_call: TRBJ2-5
v_call: TRBV5-4
cdr3_aa: CADSLTVSGTQYF

j_call: TRBJ1-2
v_call: TRBV7-9
cdr3_aa: CASSLGAGARNYGYTF

j_call: TRBJ1-3
v_call: TRBV6-5
cdr3_aa: CASSSDRVAGRYTIYF

j_call: TRBJ2-1
v_call: TRBV5-5
cdr3_aa: CASSISRGSPSHEQFF

j_call: TRBJ1-3
v_call: TRBV2
cdr3_aa: CASSHSRDTIYF

j_call: TRBJ2-3
v_call: TRBV11-3
cdr3_aa: CASSPKSPDTQYF

j_call: TRBJ2-5
v_call: TRBV12-3/TRBV12-4
cdr3_aa: CASSQETQYF

j_call: TRBJ1-5
v_call: TRBV5-1
cdr3_aa: CASSLTGPQPQHF

j_call: TRBJ1-2
v_call: TRBV5-1
cdr3_aa: CASNRDRGAYGYTF

j_call: TRBJ2-3
v_call: TRBV9
cdr3_aa: CASSSSGVSTDTQYF

j_call: TRBJ1-4
v_call: TRBV2
cdr3_aa: CASSLGLVGEKLFF

j_call: TRBJ1-4
v_call: TRBV18
cdr3_aa: CASSPLGEDNEKLFF

j_call: TRBJ2-7
v_call: TRBV7-9
cdr3_aa: CASSPQGAYEQYF

j_call: TRBJ1-4
v_call: TRBV7-9
cdr3_aa: CASSLDRGQEKLFF

j_call: TRBJ2-5
v_call: TRBV29-1
cdr3_aa: CSVGTGEGKTQYF

j_call: TRBJ2-3
v_call: TRBV23-1
cdr3_aa: CASSQSSPQWVGGPDTQYF